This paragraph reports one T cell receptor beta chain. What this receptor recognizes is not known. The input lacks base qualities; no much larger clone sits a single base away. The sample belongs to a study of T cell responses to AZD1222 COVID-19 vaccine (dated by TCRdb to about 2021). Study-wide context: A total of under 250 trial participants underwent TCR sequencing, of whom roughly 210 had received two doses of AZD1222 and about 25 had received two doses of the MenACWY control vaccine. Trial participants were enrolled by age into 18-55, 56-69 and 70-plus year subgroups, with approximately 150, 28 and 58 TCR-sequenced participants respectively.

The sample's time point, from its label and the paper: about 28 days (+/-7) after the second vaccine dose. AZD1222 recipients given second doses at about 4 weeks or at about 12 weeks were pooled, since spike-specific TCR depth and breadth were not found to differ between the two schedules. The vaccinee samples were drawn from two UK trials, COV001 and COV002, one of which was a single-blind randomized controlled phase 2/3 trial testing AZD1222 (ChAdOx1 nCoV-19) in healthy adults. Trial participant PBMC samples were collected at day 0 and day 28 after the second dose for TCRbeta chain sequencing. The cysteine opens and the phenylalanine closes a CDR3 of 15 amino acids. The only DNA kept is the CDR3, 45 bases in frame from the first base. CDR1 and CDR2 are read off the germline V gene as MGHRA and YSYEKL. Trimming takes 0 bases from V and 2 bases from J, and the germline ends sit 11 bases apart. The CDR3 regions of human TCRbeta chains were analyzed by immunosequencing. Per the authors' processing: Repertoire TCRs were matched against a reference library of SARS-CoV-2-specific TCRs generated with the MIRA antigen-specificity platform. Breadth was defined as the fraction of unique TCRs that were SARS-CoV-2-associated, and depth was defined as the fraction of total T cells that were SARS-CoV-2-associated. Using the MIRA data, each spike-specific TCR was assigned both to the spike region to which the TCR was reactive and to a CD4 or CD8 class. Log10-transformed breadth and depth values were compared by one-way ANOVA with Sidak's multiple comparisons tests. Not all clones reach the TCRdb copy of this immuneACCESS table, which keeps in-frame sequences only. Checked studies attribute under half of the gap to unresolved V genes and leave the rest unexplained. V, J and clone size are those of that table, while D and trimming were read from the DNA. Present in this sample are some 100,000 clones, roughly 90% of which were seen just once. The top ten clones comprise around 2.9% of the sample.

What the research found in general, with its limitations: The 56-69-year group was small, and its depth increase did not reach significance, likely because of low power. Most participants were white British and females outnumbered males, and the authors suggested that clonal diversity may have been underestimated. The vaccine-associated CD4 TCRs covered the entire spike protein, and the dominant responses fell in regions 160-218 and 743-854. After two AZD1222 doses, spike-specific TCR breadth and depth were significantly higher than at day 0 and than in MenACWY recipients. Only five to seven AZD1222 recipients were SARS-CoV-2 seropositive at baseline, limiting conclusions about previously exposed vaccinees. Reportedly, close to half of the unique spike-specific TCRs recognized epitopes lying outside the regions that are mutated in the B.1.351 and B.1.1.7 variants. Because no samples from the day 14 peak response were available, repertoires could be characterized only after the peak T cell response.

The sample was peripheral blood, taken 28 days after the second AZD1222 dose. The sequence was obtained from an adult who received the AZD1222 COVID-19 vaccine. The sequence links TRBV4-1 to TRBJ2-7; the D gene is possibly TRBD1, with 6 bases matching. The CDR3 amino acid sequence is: CASSQDTRQAYEQYF. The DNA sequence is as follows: TGCGCCAGCAGCCAAGATACGAGACAGGCCTACGAGCAGTACTTC.